Listed below are T cell receptor beta chains from one sample, sequenced in a study of cytotoxic CD8 clonotypes in ibrutinib-treated CLL. Sequencing was performed with immunoSEQ multiplex PCR; in TCRdb, only in-frame clones are kept and a portion is missing. The sample lists some 170,000 clones, over 75% occurring once. The sample here was PBMCs, taken at disease progression, from a patient treated with ibrutinib. The receptors were sampled from a human donor with chronic lymphocytic leukemia. Both conserved end residues are part of each CDR3. D genes are given only for firm matches. Clone size is given for some rows only: seen once, a few or many times, or a class if the clone is expanded.

abundance	d_gene	v_gene	j_gene	CDR3nt	CDR3aa
once	NA	TRBV14	TRBJ1-1	TGTGCCAGCAGCCACCACGCGCGGACTGAAGCTTTCTTT	CASSHHARTEAFF
NA	NA	TRBV30	TRBJ2-7	TGTGCCTGGAGTGAGAAGGAGTCCTACGAGCAGTACTTC	CAWSEKESYEQYF
NA	NA	TRBV19	TRBJ1-5	TGTGCCAGTAGTATCGGAGGGCAGAATAGCAATCAGCCCCAGCATTTT	CASSIGGQNSNQPQHF
once	NA	TRBV11-3	TRBJ2-1	TGTGCCAGCAGCTTAGGCGGGGAGGTACACAATGAGCAGTTCTTC	CASSLGGEVHNEQFF
NA	TRBD2	TRBV4-1	TRBJ2-2	TGCGCCAGCAGCCGGAGAACCGGGACTAGCGGACAGAACACCGGGGAGCTGTTTTTT	CASSRRTGTSGQNTGELFF
NA	TRBD1	TRBV29-1	TRBJ2-1	TGCAGCGTTCAGAAAGCGGGACAGGGTGAGCAGTTCTTC	CSVQKAGQGEQFF
NA	TRBD2	TRBV10-3	TRBJ2-7	TGTGCCATCAGTGACGGGACTAGCTCGTACTACGAGCAGTACTTC	CAISDGTSSYYEQYF
once	NA	TRBV30	TRBJ2-7	TGTGCCTGGAGCCGTACCTACGAGCAGTACTTC	CAWSRTYEQYF
NA	NA	TRBV5-1	TRBJ2-2	TGCGCCAGCAGCCGAGACCCAGTAACCGGGGAGCTGTTTTTT	CASSRDPVTGELFF
once	NA	TRBV28	TRBJ1-2	TGTGCCAGCAGTCCCCCGTCCTATGGCTACACCTTC	CASSPPSYGYTF
NA	TRBD2	TRBV5-6	TRBJ2-7	TGTGCCAGCAGCTTGGGACTAGCCCACTACGAGCAGTACTTC	CASSLGLAHYEQYF
NA	TRBD1	TRBV5-1	TRBJ1-1	TGCGCCAGCGGACAGGGTGATTTGAGAACTGAAGCTTTCTTT	CASGQGDLRTEAFF
NA	NA	TRBV7-8	TRBJ2-7	TGTGCCAGCAGCTCAAGGGTGGACAGTCGTTTCTACGAGCAGTACTTC	CASSSRVDSRFYEQYF
NA	NA	TRBV5-6	TRBJ2-1	TGTGCCAGCAGCTTGAGGGTGGGCTCCTACAATGAGCAGTTCTTC	CASSLRVGSYNEQFF
NA	NA	TRBV19	TRBJ2-2	TGTGCCAGTAACAGGGATCAACCGACCGGGGAGCTGTTTTTT	CASNRDQPTGELFF
NA	NA	TRBV7-6	TRBJ2-5	TGTGCCAGCAGCTTAGGAGGAGGGTCGGAGACCCAGTACTTC	CASSLGGGSETQYF
NA	NA	TRBV21-1	TRBJ1-5	TGTGCCAGCAGCAAAGCAAGGACAGGAACCAATCAGCCCCAGCATTTT	CASSKARTGTNQPQHF
NA	TRBD1	TRBV2	TRBJ1-2	TGTGCCAGCAGTGGGGACAGGATGAACTATGGCTACACCTTC	CASSGDRMNYGYTF
NA	TRBD2	TRBV12-5	TRBJ2-1	TGTGCTAGTGGTTCCCCCGTAGCGCGGGAGCTCTTGGATGAGCAGTTCTTC	CASGSPVARELLDEQFF
NA	TRBD2	TRBV6-4	TRBJ2-1	TGTGCCAGCAGCGCTACTAGCGGGGGGTACAATGAGCAGTTCTTC	CASSATSGGYNEQFF
NA	NA	TRBV30	TRBJ2-5	TGTGCCTGGAGTGAGGTCTTAGGGGAGACCCAGTACTTC	CAWSEVLGETQYF
NA	NA	TRBV7-9	TRBJ2-6	TGTGCCAGCAGCCGAATCCAATACTCTGGGGCCAACGTCCTGACTTTC	CASSRIQYSGANVLTF
NA	NA	TRBV19	TRBJ1-1	TGTGCCAGTAGTATACAGGGGTGGGTTTTGGGAACTGAAGCTTTCTTT	CASSIQGWVLGTEAFF